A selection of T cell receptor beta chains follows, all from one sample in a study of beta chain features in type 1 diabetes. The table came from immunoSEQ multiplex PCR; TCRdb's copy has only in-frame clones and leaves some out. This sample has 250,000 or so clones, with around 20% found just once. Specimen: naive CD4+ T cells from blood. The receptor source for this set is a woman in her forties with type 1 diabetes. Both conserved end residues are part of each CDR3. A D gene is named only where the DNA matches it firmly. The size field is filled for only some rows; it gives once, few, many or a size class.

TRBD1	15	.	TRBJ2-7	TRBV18	CASSPHRDSYYEQYF	TGTGCCAGCTCACCACACCGGGACAGTTACTACGAGCAGTACTTC
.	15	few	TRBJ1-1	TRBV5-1	CASSLDGTRDTEAFF	TGCGCCAGCAGCTTGGACGGGACACGGGACACTGAAGCTTTCTTT
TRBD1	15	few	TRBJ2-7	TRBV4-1	CASTRGTGDAYEQYF	TGCGCCAGCACTCGCGGGACAGGGGACGCCTACGAGCAGTACTTC
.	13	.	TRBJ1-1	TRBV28	CASRTQLNTEAFF	TGTGCCAGCAGGACACAGCTGAACACTGAAGCTTTCTTT
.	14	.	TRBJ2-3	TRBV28	CASSPGGFTDTQYF	TGTGCCAGCAGCCCTGGAGGATTCACAGATACGCAGTATTTT
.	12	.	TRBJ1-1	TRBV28	CASSFLATEAFF	TGTGCCAGCAGTTTCCTAGCCACTGAAGCTTTCTTT
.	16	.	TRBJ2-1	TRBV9	CASSVAAGATYNEQFF	TGTGCCAGCAGCGTAGCTGCGGGGGCCACCTACAATGAGCAGTTCTTC
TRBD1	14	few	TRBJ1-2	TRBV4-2	CASSRDREPPGYTF	TGTGCCAGCAGCCGGGACAGGGAGCCTCCGGGCTACACCTTC
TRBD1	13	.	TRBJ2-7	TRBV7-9	CASSSTGIYEQYF	TGTGCCAGCAGCTCGACAGGGATCTACGAGCAGTACTTC
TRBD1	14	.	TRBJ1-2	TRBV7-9	CASSFGQGDYGYTF	TGTGCCAGCAGCTTCGGACAGGGGGACTATGGCTACACCTTC
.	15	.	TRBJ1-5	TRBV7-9	CASSLTGGGGQPQHF	TGTGCCAGCAGCTTAACAGGAGGGGGGGGCCAGCCCCAGCATTTT
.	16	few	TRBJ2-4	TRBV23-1	CARLLRASGAKNIQYF	TGCGCCAGGCTCTTGAGGGCCTCAGGAGCCAAAAACATTCAGTACTTC
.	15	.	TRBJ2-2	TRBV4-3	CASSQDLPPAGELFF	TGCGCCAGCAGCCAAGACCTACCACCCGCCGGGGAGCTGTTTTTT
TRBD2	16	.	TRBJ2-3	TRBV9	CASSLRLAGGGDTQYF	TGTGCCAGCAGCTTGCGACTAGCGGGAGGAGGAGATACGCAGTATTTT
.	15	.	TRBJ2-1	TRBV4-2	CASSQAPGAYNEQFF	TGTGCCAGCAGCCAAGCTCCGGGGGCCTACAATGAGCAGTTCTTC
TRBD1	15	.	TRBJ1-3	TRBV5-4	CASSFGTDSGNTIYF	TGTGCCAGCAGCTTCGGGACAGACTCTGGAAACACCATATATTTT
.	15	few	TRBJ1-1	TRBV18	CASSPPTRGGTEAFF	TGTGCCAGCTCACCACCGACAAGGGGTGGCACTGAAGCTTTCTTT
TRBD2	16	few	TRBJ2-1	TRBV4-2	CASSQEILAGGNEQFF	TGTGCCAGCAGCCAAGAAATACTAGCGGGAGGCAATGAGCAGTTCTTC
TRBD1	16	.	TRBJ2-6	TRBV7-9	CASSSRQGSGANVLTF	TGTGCCAGCAGCTCGCGACAGGGCTCTGGGGCCAACGTCCTGACTTTC
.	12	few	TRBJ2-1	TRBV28	CASTTTNIEQFF	TGTGCCAGCACCACGACAAACATTGAGCAGTTCTTC
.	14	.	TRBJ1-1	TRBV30	CAWWGGAGWSEAFF	TGTGCCTGGTGGGGGGGGGCAGGGTGGTCTGAAGCTTTCTTT
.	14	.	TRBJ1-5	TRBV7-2	CASSLGRGGQPQHF	TGTGCCAGCAGCTTGGGCAGGGGTGGCCAGCCCCAGCATTTT
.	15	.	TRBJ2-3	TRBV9	CASSPRGASTDTQYF	TGTGCCAGCAGCCCCAGGGGGGCAAGCACAGATACGCAGTATTTT
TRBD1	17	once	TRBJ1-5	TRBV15	CATSRSGQGSFNQPQHF	TGTGCCACCAGCAGAAGCGGACAGGGTTCCTTTAATCAGCCCCAGCATTTT
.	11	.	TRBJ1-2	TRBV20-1	CSAPGNYGYTF	TGCAGTGCTCCAGGGAACTATGGCTACACCTTC
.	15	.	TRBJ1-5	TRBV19	CASSIPGLGNQPQHF	TGTGCCAGTAGTATCCCCGGCCTAGGCAATCAGCCCCAGCATTTT
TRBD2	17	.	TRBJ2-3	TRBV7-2	CASSPDRLAGDTDTQYF	TGTGCCAGCAGCCCCGATCGACTAGCGGGGGATACAGATACGCAGTATTTT
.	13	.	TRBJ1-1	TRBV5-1	CASSFTGMAEAFF	TGCGCCAGCAGCTTCACCGGTATGGCTGAAGCTTTCTTT
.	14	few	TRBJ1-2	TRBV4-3	CASSQLAPNYGYTF	TGCGCCAGCAGCCAGTTGGCCCCAAACTATGGCTACACCTTC
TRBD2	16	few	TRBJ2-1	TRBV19	CASRRVSGSVVHEQFF	TGTGCCAGTAGGAGAGTGAGCGGGAGCGTGGTCCATGAGCAGTTCTTC
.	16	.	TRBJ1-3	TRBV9	CASSGGGQSSGNTIYF	TGTGCCAGCAGCGGAGGCGGACAGAGCTCTGGAAACACCATATATTTT
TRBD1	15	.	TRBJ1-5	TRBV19	CASKAGTGLNQPQHF	TGTGCCAGTAAAGCCGGGACAGGGCTAAATCAGCCCCAGCATTTT
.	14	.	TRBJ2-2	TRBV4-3	CASSQVPDTGELFF	TGCGCCAGCAGCCAAGTGCCGGACACCGGGGAGCTGTTTTTT
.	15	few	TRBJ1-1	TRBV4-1	CASSQMRSMNTEAFF	TGCGCCAGCAGCCAAATGAGGAGCATGAACACTGAAGCTTTCTTT
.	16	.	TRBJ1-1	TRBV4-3	CASSQDNGGPNTEAFF	TGCGCCAGCAGCCAAGATAACGGGGGGCCGAACACTGAAGCTTTCTTT
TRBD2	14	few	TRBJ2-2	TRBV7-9	CASSVSGSSGELFF	TGTGCCAGCAGCGTTAGCGGGAGCTCCGGGGAGCTGTTTTTT
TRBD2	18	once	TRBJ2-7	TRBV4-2	CASSQEGPLAGGPWEQYF	TGTGCCAGCAGCCAAGAAGGCCCACTAGCGGGAGGACCCTGGGAGCAGTACTTC
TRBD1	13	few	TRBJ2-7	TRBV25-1	CASSGGQGYEQYF	TGTGCCAGCAGTGGGGGACAGGGCTACGAGCAGTACTTC
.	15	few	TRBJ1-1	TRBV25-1	CASSARQAVNTEAFF	TGTGCCAGCAGTGCCCGACAGGCAGTGAACACTGAAGCTTTCTTT
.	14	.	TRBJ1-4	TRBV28	CASSLPGSNEKLFF	TGTGCCAGCAGTTTGCCGGGATCAAATGAAAAACTGTTTTTT
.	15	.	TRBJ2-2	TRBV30	CAWSPVGQNTGELFF	TGTGCCTGGAGTCCTGTAGGACAGAACACCGGGGAGCTGTTTTTT
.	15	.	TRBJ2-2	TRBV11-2	CASRRTGRNTGELFF	TGTGCCAGCAGACGCACAGGGCGTAACACCGGGGAGCTGTTTTTT
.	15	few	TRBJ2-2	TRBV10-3	CAIRPGLLNTGELFF	TGTGCCATCCGACCGGGACTCTTGAACACCGGGGAGCTGTTTTTT
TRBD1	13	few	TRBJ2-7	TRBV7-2	CASSRDRGYEQYF	TGTGCCAGCAGCCGGGACAGGGGTTACGAGCAGTACTTC
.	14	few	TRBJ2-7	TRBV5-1	CASSSEGQPYEQYF	TGCGCCAGCAGCTCGGAAGGACAGCCCTACGAGCAGTACTTC
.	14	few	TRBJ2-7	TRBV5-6	CASSFGGSTYEQYF	TGTGCCAGCAGCTTCGGGGGATCGACCTACGAGCAGTACTTC
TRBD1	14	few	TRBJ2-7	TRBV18	CASSPAGQGYEQYF	TGTGCCAGCTCACCGGCGGGACAGGGCTACGAGCAGTACTTC
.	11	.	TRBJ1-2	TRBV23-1	CASSQPEPLTF	TGCGCCAGCAGTCAACCGGAGCCGCTCACCTTC
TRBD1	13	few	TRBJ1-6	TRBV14	CASSLTGESPLHF	TGTGCCAGCAGCCTCACAGGGGAATCACCCCTCCACTTT
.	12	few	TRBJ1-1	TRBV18	CASSPVTEEAFF	TGTGCCAGCTCACCCGTGACAGAGGAAGCTTTCTTT
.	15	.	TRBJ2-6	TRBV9	CASRGRLSGANVLTF	TGTGCCAGCAGGGGAAGACTATCTGGGGCCAACGTCCTGACTTTC
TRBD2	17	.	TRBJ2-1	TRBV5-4	CASTAGKASGTYNEQFF	TGTGCCAGCACCGCAGGCAAGGCGAGCGGGACCTACAATGAGCAGTTCTTC
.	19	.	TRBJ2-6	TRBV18	CASSSGTQTLYSGANVLTF	TGTGCCAGCTCATCCGGGACACAGACCCTTTACTCTGGGGCCAACGTCCTGACTTTC
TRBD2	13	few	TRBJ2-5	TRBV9	CASSVGLAETQYF	TGTGCCAGCAGCGTAGGACTAGCGGAGACCCAGTACTTC